This T cell receptor beta chain was observed in a study of pediatric ulcerative colitis. Points from the study as a whole: Repertoires came from total lymphocyte DNA, not specific subsets. Blood-rectal clonal overlap within each person was significantly higher in ulcerative colitis patients than controls.

Samples were sequenced at Survey level, maximum 500,000 reads. Profiling relied on immunoSEQ multiplex PCR, and the TCRdb table lists in-frame clones only, not all of them. The table includes 60,000 to 75,000 clones, about 80% detected once. The diagnostic colonoscopy in ulcerative colitis patients preceded any immunosuppressive treatment. With respect to this clone: Its target is not known.

This sequence was found in a boy aged 5-17 years with moderate ulcerative colitis. The specimen was blood.

CDR3 nucleotides: TGTGCCAGCAGTGAACCACAGGGGGTCGTAGACTATGGCTACACCTTC. Translating it yields CASSEPQGVVDYGYTF. The chain combines TRBV6-1 with TRBJ1-2, with 8 bases that match TRBD1. In germline, CDR1 is MNHNS, CDR2 SASEGT. CDR3 length: 16 residues. Trimming took 2 bases from V and 3 from J; bases not matched to a gene: 8.